This T cell receptor beta chain was recovered during a study of blood T cells in healthy people across ages (dated by TCRdb to the mid-2010s). A note on the overall study: In model experiments, template switching captured about one uniquely barcoded TCR beta cDNA molecule for every two T cells. Age-related changes in TCR beta repertoire diversity were measured in the study by deep sequencing normalized with unique cDNA molecular identifiers. The donors were divided into four age groups: young (average around 17 years), middle-aged (under 40), aged (under 70) and long-lived (roughly 86). Donors of different ages were randomly distributed across sequencing lanes to avoid experimental bias. The study analyzed two additional independent replicas of 1 million unique cDNA reads from the same blood draw for two donors, one aged 18 to 29 and one aged 80 or older.

Only a few counts were recorded for this clonotype. Its antigen specificity is not known. No much larger clone exists at a distance of one base, and base qualities are not known. Summary of the overall study and its limitations: Conclusive comparison of naive and antigen-experienced compartments was prevented by the profiling of bulk unsorted PBMCs. Compared with the aged group, the long-lived group had more naive CD4+ T cells, fewer expanded clones and increased TCR diversity, a pattern suggesting age selection. Estimates of total diversity based on one million sequenced T cells were regarded as lower bounds and as underestimates. The percentage of naive T cells measured by flow cytometry correlated strongly with observed TCR beta diversity. Because donor CMV infection status was unknown, age-related changes in expanded clonotypes were potentially confounded. As age increased, observed TCR beta diversity per million T cells dropped in a roughly linear way, and a significant reduction was already evident by age 40.

The germline V gene encodes CDR1 MDHEN and CDR2 SYDVKM. The junction shows trimming of 6 bases on V and 3 bases on J, plus 18 bases between the germline ends. Reading from cysteine to phenylalanine, the CDR3 counts 15 amino acids. Only the CDR3 portion is preserved as DNA: 45 bases, with reading frame beginning at the first base. The library was prepared using 5' RACE. Sequencing took place on an Illumina HiSeq 2500. The second PCR ran for about 6 to 11 cycles and used a J-beta primer mix along with a sample-barcoded 5' primer. A template-switch 5' adaptor carrying 12 random nucleotides introduced a unique molecular identifier onto each TCR beta cDNA molecule. At least 2.5 million CDR3-containing paired-end reads were obtained from each sample. First-strand cDNA synthesis was performed from all RNA using the Mint cDNA synthesis kit, with priming by a TRBC-specific oligonucleotide. Following uracil-DNA glycosylase treatment, all cDNA underwent a first 18-cycle PCR with the universal primers M1SS and BC2_uni_R. As for the authors' bioinformatics: Each sample was normalized by randomly selecting 1 million high-quality reads, each carrying a distinct molecular identifier. Instead of being binned into consensus sequences, reads with shared molecular identifiers were discarded. MiTCR, with a Q25 quality threshold and the strictest error-elimination algorithm, was used for CDR3 identification, clonotype clustering and error correction. Lower-bound total TCR beta diversity was estimated with a nonparametric unseen species model using Euler transformation. TCRdb reran the public reads through fastp at Q25 and MiXCR, keeping productive beta chains. When rows share a CDR3 protein, they turn into one entry using the most common DNA and genes. TCRdb, not the authors, supplied the V and J calls. The sample has about 730,000 distinct CDR3 sequences on record, more than 40% of them singletons. Together, the top ten hold approximately 22% of the sample.

Donors were 35 to 40 systemically healthy Caucasian individuals from Russia aged roughly 6 to 95 years. Each donor gave 8 to 10 milliliters of peripheral blood, collected into EDTA-treated Vacutainer tubes. Ficoll-Paque density-gradient centrifugation was used to isolate PBMCs, with at least 7 million per sample. Trizol reagent was used to extract total RNA from PBMCs, with at least 5 micrograms per sample. For every donor, flow cytometry on a PBMC aliquot measured the percentage of naive CD45RAhigh/CD27high T cells. Here the chain combines TRBV28 and TRBJ2-7; the D gene lacks a confident call. The TCR sequence derives from a woman between 55 and 75 years old in good health. Sequencing was done on a sample of blood. The CDR3 here reads CASSPEGGSLYEQYF. The DNA sequence follows: TGTGCCAGCAGCCCCGAAGGCGGCAGTCTCTACGAGCAGTACTTC.